Given below is one T cell receptor (beta chain) in context. The entry originates in a study of blood T cell repertoires in COVID-19. For the study at large: Researchers got acute and convalescent COVID-19 samples from the United States, Italy and Spain. T cells, B-cell-depleted T cells, or PBMCs provided the cDNA or gDNA that served as material.

Germline V gene lookup returns CDR1 SGHNT and CDR2 YENEEA. The CDR3 runs to 15 residues. Trimming removed 5 bases from V and 1 base from J, with 14 bases in between. In the authors' methods: Estimation of nucleated cell counts was performed using reference gene primer amplification. This table comes from immunoSEQ multiplex PCR, and its TCRdb copy is limited to in-frame clones, with some not included. V and J calls and clone size are as listed in that table; D and trimming were resolved from the DNA. The sample lists 200,000 or so clones, around 85% occurring once. Sequenced sample: peripheral blood. This rearrangement joins TRBV11-3 to TRBJ2-5; D possibly corresponds to TRBD2 (5 bases). The receptor comes from a man between 70 and 80 years old with active or convalescent COVID-19. The CDR3 reads CASSPRGGAQETQYF. CDR3 bases: TGTGCCAGCAGCCCCCGGGGTGGCGCCCAAGAGACCCAGTACTTC.